This T cell receptor (beta chain) was recorded in a study of tumor and adjacent non-tumor tissue in lung cancer. Study-wide background: Stage I to III disease affected 10 men and roughly 5 women aged about 30 to 85. Study findings and constraints: Tumor tissue had significantly higher TCR diversity than normal lung. Top 100 clones took a larger repertoire share in normal lung.

RNA was extracted from bulk tissue without any cell sorting. TCRbeta libraries were built with three rounds of nested PCR, modified from ARM-PCR. TCRdb itself ran the multiplex PCR reads through MiXCR, one entry per CDR3 protein. The sample shows 120,000 or so distinct CDR3 sequences, around three fifths of them seen only once. The CDR3 spans 14 residues. Germline-derived CDR1 and CDR2 are SGHRS and YFSETQ. This clonotype has only a few counts. Its antigen is unidentified. One end of the junction is discordant with germline, which a read error may explain. This TCR was recovered from a man under 40 with non-small cell lung cancer. Sequenced material: lung tumor tissue. The chain joins TRBV5-1 to TRBJ2-1, with TRBD2 matching over 7 bases. CDR3 bases: TGTGCCAGCAGCCCCTTGACTAGCCTCAATGAGCAGTTCTTC. The encoded protein is CASSPLTSLNEQFF.